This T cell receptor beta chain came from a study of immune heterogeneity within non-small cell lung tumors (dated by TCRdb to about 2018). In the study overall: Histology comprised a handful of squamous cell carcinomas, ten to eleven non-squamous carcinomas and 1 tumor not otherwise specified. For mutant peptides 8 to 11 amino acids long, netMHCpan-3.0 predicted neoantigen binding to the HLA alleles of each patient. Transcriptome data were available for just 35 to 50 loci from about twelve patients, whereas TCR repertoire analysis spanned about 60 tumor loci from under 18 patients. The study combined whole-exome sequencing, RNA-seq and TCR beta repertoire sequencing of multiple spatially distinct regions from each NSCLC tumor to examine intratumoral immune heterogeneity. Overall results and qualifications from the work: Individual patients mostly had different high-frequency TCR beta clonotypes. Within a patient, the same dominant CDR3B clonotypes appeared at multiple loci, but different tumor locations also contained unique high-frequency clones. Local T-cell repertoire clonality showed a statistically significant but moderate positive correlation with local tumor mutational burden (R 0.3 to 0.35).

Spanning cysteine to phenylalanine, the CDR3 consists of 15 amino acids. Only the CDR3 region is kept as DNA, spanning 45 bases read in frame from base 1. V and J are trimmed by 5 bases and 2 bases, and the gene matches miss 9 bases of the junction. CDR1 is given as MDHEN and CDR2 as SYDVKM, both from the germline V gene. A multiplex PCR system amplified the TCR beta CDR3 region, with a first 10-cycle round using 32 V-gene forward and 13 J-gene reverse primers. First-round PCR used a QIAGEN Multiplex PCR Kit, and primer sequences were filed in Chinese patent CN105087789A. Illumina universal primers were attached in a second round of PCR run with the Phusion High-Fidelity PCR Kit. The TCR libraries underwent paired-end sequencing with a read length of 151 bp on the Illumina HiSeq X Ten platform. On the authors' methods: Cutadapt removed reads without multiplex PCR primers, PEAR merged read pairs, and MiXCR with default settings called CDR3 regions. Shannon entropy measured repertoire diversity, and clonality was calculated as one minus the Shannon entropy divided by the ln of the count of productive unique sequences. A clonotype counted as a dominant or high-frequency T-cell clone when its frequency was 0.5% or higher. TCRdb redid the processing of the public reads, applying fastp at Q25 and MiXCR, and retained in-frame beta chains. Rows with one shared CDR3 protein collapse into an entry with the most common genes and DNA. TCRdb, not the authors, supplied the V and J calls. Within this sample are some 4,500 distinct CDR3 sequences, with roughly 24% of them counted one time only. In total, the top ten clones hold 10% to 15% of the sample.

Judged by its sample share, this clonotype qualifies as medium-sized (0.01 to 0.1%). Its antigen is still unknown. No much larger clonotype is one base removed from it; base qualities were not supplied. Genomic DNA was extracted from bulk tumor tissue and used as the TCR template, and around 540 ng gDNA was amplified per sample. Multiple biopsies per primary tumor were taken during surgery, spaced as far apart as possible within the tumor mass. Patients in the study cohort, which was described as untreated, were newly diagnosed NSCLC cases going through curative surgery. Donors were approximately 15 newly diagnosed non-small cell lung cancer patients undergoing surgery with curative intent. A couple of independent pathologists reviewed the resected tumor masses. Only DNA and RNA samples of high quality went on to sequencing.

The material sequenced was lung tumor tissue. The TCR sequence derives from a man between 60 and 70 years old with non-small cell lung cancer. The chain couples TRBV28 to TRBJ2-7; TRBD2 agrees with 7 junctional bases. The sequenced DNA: TGTGCCAGCAGTACCGTTGGGGGGGGGGCCTACGAGCAGTACTTC. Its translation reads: CASSTVGGGAYEQYF.